The 2 T cell receptor beta chains below all came from one sample that was sequenced in a study of T cell repertoires in cytomegalovirus infection. TCRdb called the reads again in MiXCR, with one record for every CDR3 protein. This table has approximately 550,000 distinct CDR3 sequences, approximately 16% appearing once. The sample consisted of CD8+ T cells from PBMCs. These receptors were taken from a human donor in good health (CMV status not recorded). Some clones in this sample may be carry-over from other donors' samples.

The V and J genes are TRBV25-1 and TRBJ1-2, with D possibly TRBD1 on 6 matching bases. The germline V gene encodes CDR1 MGHDK and CDR2 SYGVNS. The ends were cut back, 1 base at V and 3 bases at J, with 15 bases in the middle. The CDR3 consists of 16 residues. This CDR3 is CASSEFGGGRDYGYTF. In nucleotides, the CDR3 is TGTGCCAGCAGTGAATTTGGCGGGGGGCGGGACTATGGCTACACCTTC.

This clonotype has more than one count but fewer than ten. This chain links TRBV6-6 with TRBJ2-1; 8 nucleotides match TRBD2. CDR3 length: 13 amino acids. V was clipped by 5 bases and J by 10 bases; unmatched bases: 7. The germline gives CDR1 MNHNY, CDR2 SVGAGI (reference sequence). The CDR3 is CASSTPGGYEQFF. The DNA for the CDR3 is TGTGCCAGCAGTACGCCGGGGGGGTACGAGCAGTTCTTC.